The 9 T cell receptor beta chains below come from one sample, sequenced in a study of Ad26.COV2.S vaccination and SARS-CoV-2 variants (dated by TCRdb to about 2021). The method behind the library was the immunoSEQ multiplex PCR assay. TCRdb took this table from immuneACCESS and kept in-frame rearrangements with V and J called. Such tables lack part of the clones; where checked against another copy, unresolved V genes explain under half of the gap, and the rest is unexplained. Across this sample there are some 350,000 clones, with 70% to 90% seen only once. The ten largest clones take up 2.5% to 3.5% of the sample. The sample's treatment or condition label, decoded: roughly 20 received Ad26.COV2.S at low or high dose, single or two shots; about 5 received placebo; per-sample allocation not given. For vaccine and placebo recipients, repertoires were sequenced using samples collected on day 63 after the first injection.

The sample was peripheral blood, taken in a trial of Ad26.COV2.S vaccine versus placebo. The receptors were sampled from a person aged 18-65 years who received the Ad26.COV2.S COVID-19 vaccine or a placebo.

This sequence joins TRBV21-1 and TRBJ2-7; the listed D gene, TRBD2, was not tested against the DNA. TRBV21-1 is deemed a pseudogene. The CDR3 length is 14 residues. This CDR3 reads CASSHTTRPYEQYF. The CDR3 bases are TGTGCCAGCAGCCACACGACTAGACCCTACGAGCAGTACTTC.

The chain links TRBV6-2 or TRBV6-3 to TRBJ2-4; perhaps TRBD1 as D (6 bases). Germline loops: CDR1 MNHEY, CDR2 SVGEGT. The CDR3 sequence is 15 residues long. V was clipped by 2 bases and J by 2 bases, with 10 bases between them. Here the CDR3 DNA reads TGTGCCAGCAGTTACGGGGGACAATCCAAAAACATTCAGTACTTC. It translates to CASSYGGQSKNIQYF.

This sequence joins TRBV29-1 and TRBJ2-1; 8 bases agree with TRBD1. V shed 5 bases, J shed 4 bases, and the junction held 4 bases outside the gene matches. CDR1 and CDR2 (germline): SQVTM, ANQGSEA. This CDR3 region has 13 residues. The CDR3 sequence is CSVRTGNYNEQFF. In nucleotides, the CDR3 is TGCAGCGTTCGGACAGGGAATTACAATGAGCAGTTCTTC.

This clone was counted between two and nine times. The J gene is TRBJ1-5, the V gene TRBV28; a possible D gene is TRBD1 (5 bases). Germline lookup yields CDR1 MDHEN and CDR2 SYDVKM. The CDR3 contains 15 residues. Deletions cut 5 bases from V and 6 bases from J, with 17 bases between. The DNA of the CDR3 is TGTGCCAGCAGTCCCCTCCTGGGGGGGGGTCAGCCCCAGCATTTT. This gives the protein CASSPLLGGGQPQHF.

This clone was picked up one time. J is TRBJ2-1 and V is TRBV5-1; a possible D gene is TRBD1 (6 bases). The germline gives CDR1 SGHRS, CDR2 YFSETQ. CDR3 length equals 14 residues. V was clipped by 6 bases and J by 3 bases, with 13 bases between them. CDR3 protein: CASTSQTGYNEQFF. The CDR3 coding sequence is TGCGCCAGCACCTCGCAGACAGGCTACAATGAGCAGTTCTTC.

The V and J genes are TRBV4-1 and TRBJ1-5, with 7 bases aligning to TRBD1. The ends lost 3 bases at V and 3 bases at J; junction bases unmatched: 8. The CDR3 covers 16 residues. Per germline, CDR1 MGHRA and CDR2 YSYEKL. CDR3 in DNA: TGCGCCAGCAGCCACACCCCCACAGGGGCCAATCAGCCCCAGCATTTT. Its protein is CASSHTPTGANQPQHF.

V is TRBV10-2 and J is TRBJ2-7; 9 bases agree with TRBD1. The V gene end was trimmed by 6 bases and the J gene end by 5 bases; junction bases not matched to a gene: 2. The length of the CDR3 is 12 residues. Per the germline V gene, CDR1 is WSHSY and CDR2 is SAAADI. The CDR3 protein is CASRQGADEQYF. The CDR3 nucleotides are TGCGCCAGCAGACAGGGGGCGGACGAGCAGTACTTC.

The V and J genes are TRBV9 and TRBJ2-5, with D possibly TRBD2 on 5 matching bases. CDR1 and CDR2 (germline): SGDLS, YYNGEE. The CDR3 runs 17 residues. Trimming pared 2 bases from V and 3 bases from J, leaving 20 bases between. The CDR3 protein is CASSVVLVCIPKETQYF. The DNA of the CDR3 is TGTGCCAGCAGCGTCGTACTAGTTTGTATCCCCAAAGAGACCCAGTACTTC.

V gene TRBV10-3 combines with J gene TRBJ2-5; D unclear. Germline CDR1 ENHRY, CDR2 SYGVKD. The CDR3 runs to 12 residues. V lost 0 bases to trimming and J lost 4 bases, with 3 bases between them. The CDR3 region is CAISESAETQYF. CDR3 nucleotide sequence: TGTGCCATCAGTGAGTCAGCAGAGACCCAGTACTTC.